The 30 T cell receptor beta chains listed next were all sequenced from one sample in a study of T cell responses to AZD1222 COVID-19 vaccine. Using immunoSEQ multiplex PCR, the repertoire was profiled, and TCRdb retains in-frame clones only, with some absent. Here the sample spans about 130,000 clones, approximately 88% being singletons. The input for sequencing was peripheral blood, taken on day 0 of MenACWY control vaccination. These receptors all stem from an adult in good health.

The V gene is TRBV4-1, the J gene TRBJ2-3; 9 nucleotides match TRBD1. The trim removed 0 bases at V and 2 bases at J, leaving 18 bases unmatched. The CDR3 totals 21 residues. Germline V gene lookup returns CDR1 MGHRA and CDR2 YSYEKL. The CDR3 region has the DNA TGCGCCAGCAGCCAAGATCTCGCTTGGGACAGGGTCTATAGCGACACAGATACGCAGTATTTT. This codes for CASSQDLAWDRVYSDTDTQYF.

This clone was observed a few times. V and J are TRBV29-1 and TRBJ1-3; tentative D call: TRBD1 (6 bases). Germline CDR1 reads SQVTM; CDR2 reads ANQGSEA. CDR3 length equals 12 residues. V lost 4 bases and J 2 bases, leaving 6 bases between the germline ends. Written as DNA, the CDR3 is TGCAGCGTTGGGACAGCTGGAAACACCATATATTTT. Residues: CSVGTAGNTIYF.

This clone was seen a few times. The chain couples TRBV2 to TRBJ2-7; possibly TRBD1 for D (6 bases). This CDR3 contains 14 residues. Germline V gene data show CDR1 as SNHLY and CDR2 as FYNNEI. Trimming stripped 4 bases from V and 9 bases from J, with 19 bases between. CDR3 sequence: CASSGPLAGVGQYF. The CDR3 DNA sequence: TGTGCCAGCAGTGGGCCTCTTGCAGGGGTGGGGCAGTACTTC. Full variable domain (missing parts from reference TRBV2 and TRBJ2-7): EPEVTQTPSHQVTQMGQEVILRCVPISNHLYFYWYRQILGQKVEFLVSFYNNEISEKSEIFDDQFSVERPDGSNFTLKIRSTKLEDSAMYFCASSGPLAGVGQYFGPGTRLTVT.

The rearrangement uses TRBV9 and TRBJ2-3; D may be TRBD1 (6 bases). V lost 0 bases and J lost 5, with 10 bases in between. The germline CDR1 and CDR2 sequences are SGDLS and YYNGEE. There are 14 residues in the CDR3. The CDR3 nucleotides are TGTGCCAGCAGCGTAGTCAGGGGTGGAGATACGCAGTATTTT. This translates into CASSVVRGGDTQYF.

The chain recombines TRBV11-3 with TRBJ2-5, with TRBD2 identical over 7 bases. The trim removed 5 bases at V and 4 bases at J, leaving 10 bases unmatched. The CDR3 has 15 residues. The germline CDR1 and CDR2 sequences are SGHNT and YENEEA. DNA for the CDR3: TGTGCCAGCAGCCCCGGACGGGGGGAGGTAGAGACCCAGTACTTC. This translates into CASSPGRGEVETQYF. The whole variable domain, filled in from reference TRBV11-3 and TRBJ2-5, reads EAGVVQSPRYKIIEKKQPVAFWCNPISGHNTLYWYLQNLGQGPELLIRYENEEAVDDSQLPKDRFSAERLKGVDSTLKIQPAELGDSAVYLCASSPGRGEVETQYFGPGTRLLVL.

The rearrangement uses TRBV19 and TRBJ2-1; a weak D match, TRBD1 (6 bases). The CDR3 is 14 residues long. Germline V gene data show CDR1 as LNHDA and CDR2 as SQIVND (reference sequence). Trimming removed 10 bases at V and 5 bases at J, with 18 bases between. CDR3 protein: CATARQDPHNEQFF. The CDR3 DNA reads TGTGCCACCGCCCGACAGGACCCTCACAATGAGCAGTTCTTC.

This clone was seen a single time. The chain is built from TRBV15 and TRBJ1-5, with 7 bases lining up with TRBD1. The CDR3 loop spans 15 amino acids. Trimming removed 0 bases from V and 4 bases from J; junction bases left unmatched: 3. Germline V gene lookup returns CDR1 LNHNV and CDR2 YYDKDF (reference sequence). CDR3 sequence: CATSRDWDRNQPQHF. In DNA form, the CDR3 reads TGTGCCACCAGCAGAGATTGGGACAGAAATCAGCCCCAGCATTTT.

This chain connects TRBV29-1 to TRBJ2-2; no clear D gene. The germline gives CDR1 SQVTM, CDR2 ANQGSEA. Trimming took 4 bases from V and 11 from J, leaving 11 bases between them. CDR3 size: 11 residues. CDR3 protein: CSVVRLGELFF. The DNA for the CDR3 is TGCAGCGTTGTCCGGTTAGGAGAGCTGTTTTTT.

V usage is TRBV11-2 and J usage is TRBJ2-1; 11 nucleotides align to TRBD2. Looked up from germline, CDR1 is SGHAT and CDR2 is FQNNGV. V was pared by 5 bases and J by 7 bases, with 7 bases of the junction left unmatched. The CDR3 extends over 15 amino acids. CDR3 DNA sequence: TGTGCCAGCAGCCATACTAGCGGGAGTTTGAATGAGCAGTTCTTC. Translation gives CASSHTSGSLNEQFF.

CDR3 in DNA: TGTGCCAGCAGCCTCCTATCTGAAGCTTTCTTT. Translating it yields CASSLLSEAFF. J is TRBJ1-1 and V is TRBV28; D is undetermined. V lost 6 bases and J lost 6, with 8 bases in between. The CDR3 spans 11 residues. Looked up from germline, CDR1 is MDHEN and CDR2 is SYDVKM.

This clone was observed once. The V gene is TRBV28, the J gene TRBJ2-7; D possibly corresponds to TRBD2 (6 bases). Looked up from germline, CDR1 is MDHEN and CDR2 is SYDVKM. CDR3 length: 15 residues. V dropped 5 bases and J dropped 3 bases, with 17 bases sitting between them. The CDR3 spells CASSGVREAYYEQYF. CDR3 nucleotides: TGTGCCAGCAGTGGGGTGAGGGAGGCCTACTACGAGCAGTACTTC.

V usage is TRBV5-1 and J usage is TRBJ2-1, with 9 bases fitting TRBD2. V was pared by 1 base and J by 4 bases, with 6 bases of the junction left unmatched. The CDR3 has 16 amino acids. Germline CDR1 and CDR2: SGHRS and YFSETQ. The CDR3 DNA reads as TGCGCCAGCAGCTTGATTAGCGGGAGTAATTACAATGAGCAGTTCTTC. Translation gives CASSLISGSNYNEQFF.

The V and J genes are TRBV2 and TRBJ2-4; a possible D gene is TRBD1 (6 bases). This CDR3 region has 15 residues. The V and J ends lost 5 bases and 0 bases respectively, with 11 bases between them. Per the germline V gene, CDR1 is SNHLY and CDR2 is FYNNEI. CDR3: CASSLDSRAKNIQYF. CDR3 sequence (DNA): TGTGCCAGCAGTTTGGACAGCAGAGCCAAAAACATTCAGTACTTC.

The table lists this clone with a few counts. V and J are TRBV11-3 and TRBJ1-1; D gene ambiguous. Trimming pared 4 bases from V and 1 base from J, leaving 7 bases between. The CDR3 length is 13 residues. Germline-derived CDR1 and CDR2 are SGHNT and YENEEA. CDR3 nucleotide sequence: TGTGCCAGCAGCTGGGCCTCGAACACTGAAGCTTTCTTT. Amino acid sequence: CASSWASNTEAFF. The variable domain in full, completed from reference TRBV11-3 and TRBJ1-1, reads EAGVVQSPRYKIIEKKQPVAFWCNPISGHNTLYWYLQNLGQGPELLIRYENEEAVDDSQLPKDRFSAERLKGVDSTLKIQPAELGDSAVYLCASSWASNTEAFFGQGTRLTVV.

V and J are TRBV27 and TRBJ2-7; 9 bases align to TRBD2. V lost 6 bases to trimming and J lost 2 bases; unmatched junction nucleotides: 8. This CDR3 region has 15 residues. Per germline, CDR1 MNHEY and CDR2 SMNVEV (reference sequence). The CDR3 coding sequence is TGTGCCAGCAGGAAGGAGCGGGAGGCTCCCTACGAGCAGTACTTC. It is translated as CASRKEREAPYEQYF.

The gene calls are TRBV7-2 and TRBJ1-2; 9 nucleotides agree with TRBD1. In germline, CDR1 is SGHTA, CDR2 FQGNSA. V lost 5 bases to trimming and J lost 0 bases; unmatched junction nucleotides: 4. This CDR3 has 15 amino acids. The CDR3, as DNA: TGTGCCAGCAGCCCACAGGGGGCAGCTAACTATGGCTACACCTTC. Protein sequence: CASSPQGAANYGYTF.

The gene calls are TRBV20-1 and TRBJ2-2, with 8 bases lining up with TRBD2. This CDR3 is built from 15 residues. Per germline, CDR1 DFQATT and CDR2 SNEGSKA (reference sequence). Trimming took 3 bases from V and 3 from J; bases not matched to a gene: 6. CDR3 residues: CSASRLAGDTGELFF. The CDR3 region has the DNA TGCAGTGCTAGTAGGCTAGCGGGCGACACCGGGGAGCTGTTTTTT.

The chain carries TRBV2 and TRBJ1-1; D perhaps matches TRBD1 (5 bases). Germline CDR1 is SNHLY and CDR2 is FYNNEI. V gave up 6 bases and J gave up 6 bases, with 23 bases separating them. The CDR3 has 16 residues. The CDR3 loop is CASSLHIGGRLAEAFF. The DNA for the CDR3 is TGTGCCAGCAGCCTTCATATTGGGGGGAGATTGGCTGAAGCTTTCTTT.

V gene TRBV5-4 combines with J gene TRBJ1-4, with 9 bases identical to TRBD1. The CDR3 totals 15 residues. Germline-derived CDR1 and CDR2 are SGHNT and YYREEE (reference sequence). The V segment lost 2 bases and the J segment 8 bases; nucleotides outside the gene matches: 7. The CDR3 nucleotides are TGTGCCAGCAGCTTTAACAGGGGGCGAGTAGAAAAACTGTTTTTT. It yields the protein CASSFNRGRVEKLFF.

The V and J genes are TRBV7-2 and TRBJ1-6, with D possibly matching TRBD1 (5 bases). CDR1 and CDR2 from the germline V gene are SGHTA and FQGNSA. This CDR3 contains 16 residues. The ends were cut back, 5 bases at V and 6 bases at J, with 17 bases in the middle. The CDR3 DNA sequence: TGTGCCAGCAGCCTGGTGTTAGCGGGGACTAATTCACCCCTCCACTTT. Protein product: CASSLVLAGTNSPLHF.

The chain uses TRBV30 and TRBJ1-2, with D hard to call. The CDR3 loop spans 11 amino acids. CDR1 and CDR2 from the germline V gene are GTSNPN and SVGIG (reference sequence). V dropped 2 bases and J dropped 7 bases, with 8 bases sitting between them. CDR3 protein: CAWSSLRGYTF. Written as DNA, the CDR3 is TGTGCCTGGAGTTCGCTTCGTGGCTACACCTTC.

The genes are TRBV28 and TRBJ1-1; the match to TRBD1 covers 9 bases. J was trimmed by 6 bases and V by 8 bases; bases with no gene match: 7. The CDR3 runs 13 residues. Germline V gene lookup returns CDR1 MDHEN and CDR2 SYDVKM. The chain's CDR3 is CASARDRVSEAFF. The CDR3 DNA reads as TGTGCCAGCGCTCGGGACAGGGTATCTGAAGCTTTCTTT.

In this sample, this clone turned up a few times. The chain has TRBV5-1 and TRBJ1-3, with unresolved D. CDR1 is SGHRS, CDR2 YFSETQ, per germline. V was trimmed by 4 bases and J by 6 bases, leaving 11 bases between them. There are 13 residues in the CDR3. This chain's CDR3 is CASSGENANTIYF. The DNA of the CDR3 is TGCGCCAGCAGCGGGGAGAACGCAAACACCATATATTTT.

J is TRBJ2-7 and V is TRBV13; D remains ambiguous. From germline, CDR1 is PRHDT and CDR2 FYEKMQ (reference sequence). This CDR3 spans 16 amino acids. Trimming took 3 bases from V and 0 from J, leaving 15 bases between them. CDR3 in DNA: TGTGCCAGCAGCTTTAGGGAACAGCTGAGCTCCTACGAGCAGTACTTC. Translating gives CASSFREQLSSYEQYF. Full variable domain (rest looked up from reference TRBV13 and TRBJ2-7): AAGVIQSPRHLIKEKRETATLKCYPIPRHDTVYWYQQGPGQDPQFLISFYEKMQSDKGSIPDRFSAQQFSDYHSELNMSSLELGDSALYFCASSFREQLSSYEQYFGPGTRLTVT.

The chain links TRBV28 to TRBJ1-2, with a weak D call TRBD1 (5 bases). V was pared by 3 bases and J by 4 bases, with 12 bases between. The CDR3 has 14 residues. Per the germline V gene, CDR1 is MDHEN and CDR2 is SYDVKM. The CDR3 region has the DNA TGTGCCAGCAGTTTGTCGACAGTACTCTATGGCTACACCTTC. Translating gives CASSLSTVLYGYTF.

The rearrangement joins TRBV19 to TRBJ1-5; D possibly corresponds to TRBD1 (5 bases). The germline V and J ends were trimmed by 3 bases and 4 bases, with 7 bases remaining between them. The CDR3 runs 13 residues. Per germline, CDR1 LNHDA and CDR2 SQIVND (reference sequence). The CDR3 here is CASSMTENQPQHF. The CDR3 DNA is TGTGCCAGTAGTATGACAGAGAATCAGCCCCAGCATTTT.

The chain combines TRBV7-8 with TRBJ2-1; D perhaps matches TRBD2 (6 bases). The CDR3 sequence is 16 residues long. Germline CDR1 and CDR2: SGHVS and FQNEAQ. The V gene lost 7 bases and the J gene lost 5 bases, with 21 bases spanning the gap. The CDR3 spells CASTLEATRGNNEQFF. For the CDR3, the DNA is TGTGCCAGCACGCTAGAAGCCACTCGCGGGAACAATGAGCAGTTCTTC.

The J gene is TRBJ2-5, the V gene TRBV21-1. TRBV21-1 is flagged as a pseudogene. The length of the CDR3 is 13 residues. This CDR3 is CASSKEAKETQYF. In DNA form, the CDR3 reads TGTGCCAGCAGCAAAGAGGCGAAAGAGACCCAGTACTTC.

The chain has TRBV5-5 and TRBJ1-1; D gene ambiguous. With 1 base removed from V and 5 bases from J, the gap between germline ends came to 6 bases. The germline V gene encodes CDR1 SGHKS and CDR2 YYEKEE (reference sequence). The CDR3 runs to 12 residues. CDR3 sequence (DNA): TGTGCCAGCAGCTTGTCTTGGACTGAAGCTTTCTTT. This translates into CASSLSWTEAFF.

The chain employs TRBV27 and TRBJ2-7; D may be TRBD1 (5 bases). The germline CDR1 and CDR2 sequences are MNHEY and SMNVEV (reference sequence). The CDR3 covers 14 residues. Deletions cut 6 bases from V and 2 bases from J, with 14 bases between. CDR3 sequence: CASRGRGTAYEQYF. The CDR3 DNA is TGTGCCAGCAGAGGAAGGGGCACCGCCTACGAGCAGTACTTC.